This is a list of T cell receptor beta chains from one sample in a study of cytomegalovirus exposure and HLA in healthy donors. The repertoire was sequenced with immunoSEQ multiplex PCR; TCRdb's copy has only in-frame clones and lacks some. The profile shows some 250,000 clones, approximately 81% of them singletons. The sample comprised PBMCs. The receptors were sampled from an older woman in good health and CMV-seropositive. CDR3s include the opening cysteine and the closing phenylalanine or tryptophan. Each record gives: V gene, J gene, CDR3 protein.

>TRBV6-5|TRBJ1-1
CASSWTVRAANTEAFF
>TRBV29-1|TRBJ1-5
CSVVVGGGQPQHF
>TRBV5-1|TRBJ2-3
CASSFGEHLSSTDTQYF
>TRBV9|TRBJ2-1
CASSFDIGSYNEQFF
>TRBV28|TRBJ1-5
CASSLPGVSNQPQHF
>TRBV6-1|TRBJ2-1
CASLRLEGVRNEQFF
>TRBV28|TRBJ1-1
CASTLGVYTEAFF
>TRBV9|TRBJ2-2
CASSVGTSGVYGELFF
>TRBV9|TRBJ2-7
CASSVDDRNGAEQYF
>TRBV9|TRBJ2-1
CASSVVSPGNEQFF
>TRBV5-1|TRBJ2-5
CASRVGVGETQYF
>TRBV29-1|TRBJ1-2
CSVRDRGNYGYTF
>TRBV19|TRBJ1-2
CASSIGRTFYGYTF
>TRBV5-1|TRBJ2-3
CASSLVQGKRDTQYF
>TRBV28|TRBJ2-2
CASSPWTGSTGELFF
>TRBV29-1|TRBJ1-1
CSVVLGGGKAFF
>TRBV9|TRBJ2-3
CASSGGPLSDTQYF
>TRBV30|TRBJ2-5
CAWSRGLAGGRMETQYF
>TRBV6-5|TRBJ2-7
CASSALAGFYEQYF
>TRBV19|TRBJ1-5
CASSRQGAVNQPQHF
>TRBV5-4|TRBJ1-4
CASSLAGQGINEKLFF
>TRBV29-1|TRBJ2-3
CSVEESRTQYF
>TRBV12-5|TRBJ2-5
CASGEGLAGSGIETQYF
>TRBV6-5|TRBJ2-7
CASSFSGRRSEQYF
>TRBV5-1|TRBJ2-3
CASSQRNEGTDTQYF
>TRBV28|TRBJ2-7
CASSSREHEQYF
>TRBV29-1|TRBJ2-7
CSATSTGGYEQYF
>TRBV19|TRBJ1-3
CASRTQGAGNTIYF
>TRBV5-1|TRBJ2-7
CASSLAGVGTTRNEQYF